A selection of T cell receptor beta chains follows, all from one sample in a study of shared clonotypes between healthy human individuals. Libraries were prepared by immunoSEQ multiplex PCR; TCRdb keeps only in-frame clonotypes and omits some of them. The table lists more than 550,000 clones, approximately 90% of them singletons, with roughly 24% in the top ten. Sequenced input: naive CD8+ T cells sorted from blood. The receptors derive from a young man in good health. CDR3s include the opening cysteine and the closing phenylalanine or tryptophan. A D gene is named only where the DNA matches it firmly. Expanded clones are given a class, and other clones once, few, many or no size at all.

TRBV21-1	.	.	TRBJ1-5	CASSKVQGANQPQHF	TGTGCCAGCAGCAAAGTACAGGGAGCAAATCAGCCCCAGCATTTT
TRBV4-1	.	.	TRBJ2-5	CASSQGGSRPQETQYF	TGCGCCAGCAGCCAAGGAGGATCCCGACCTCAAGAGACCCAGTACTTC
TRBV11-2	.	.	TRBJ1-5	CASSRGGLDQPQHF	TGTGCCAGCAGCCGGGGGGGTCTCGATCAGCCCCAGCATTTT
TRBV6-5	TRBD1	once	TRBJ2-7	CASSLIRDRPYEQYF	TGTGCCAGCAGTTTAATCCGGGACAGGCCCTACGAGCAGTACTTC
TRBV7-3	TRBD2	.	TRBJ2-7	CASSLPGTSGSRTYEQYF	TGTGCCAGCAGCTTACCAGGGACTAGCGGAAGTCGAACCTACGAGCAGTACTTC
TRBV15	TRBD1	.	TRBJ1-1	CATRQGYTEAFF	TGTGCCACTCGACAGGGCTACACTGAAGCTTTCTTT
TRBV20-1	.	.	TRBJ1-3	CSAREWSF	TGCAGTGCTAGAGAGTGGTCTTTT
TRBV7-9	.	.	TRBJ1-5	CASSLGGLGNQPQHF	TGTGCCAGCAGCTTAGGAGGGCTGGGGAATCAGCCCCAGCATTTT
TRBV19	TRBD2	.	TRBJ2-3	CASSSGSTYTQYF	TGTGCCAGTAGTAGCGGGAGTACTTATACGCAGTATTTT
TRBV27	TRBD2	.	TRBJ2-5	CASSPIAGLETQYF	TGTGCCAGCAGTCCCATAGCGGGATTGGAGACCCAGTACTTC
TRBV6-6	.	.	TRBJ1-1	CASSPVIGGSEAFF	TGTGCCAGCAGTCCCGTAATTGGAGGGTCTGAAGCTTTCTTT
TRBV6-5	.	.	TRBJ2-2	CASSYSTFGEAGELFF	TGTGCCAGCAGTTACTCGACTTTCGGAGAGGCCGGGGAGCTGTTTTTT
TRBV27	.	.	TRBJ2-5	CASSPTGRQYF	TGTGCCAGCAGTCCTACGGGACGGCAGTACTTC
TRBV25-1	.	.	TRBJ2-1	CASGPSDSPSYNEQFF	TGTGCCAGCGGTCCCTCGGACAGCCCTTCTTACAATGAGCAGTTCTTC
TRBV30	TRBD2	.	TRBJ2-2	CAWTGLAGVDTGELFF	TGTGCCTGGACTGGACTAGCGGGAGTGGACACCGGGGAGCTGTTTTTT
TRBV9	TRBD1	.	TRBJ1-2	CASSVAKTGSYGYTF	TGTGCCAGCAGCGTAGCGAAGACAGGGTCCTATGGCTACACCTTC
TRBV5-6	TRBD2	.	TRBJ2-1	CASSLSSGRAVPYNEQFF	TGTGCCAGCAGCTTGTCTAGCGGGAGGGCCGTACCCTACAATGAGCAGTTCTTC
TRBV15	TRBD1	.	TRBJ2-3	CATSYRRPGQGAGDTQYF	TGTGCCACCAGTTATCGCCGGCCCGGCCAGGGGGCAGGAGATACGCAGTATTTT